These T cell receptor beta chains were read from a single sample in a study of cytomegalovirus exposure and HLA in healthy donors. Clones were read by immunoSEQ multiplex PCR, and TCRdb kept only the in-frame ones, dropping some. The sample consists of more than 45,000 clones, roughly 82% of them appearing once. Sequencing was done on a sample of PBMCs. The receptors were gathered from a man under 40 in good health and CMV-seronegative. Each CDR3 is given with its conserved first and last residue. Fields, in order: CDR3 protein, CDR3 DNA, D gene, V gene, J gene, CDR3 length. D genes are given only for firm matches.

CDR3: CASSFYIGLAGGNEQFF; DNA: TGTGCCAGCAGTTTCTATATCGGACTAGCGGGGGGGAATGAGCAGTTCTTC; D: TRBD2; V: TRBV28; J: TRBJ2-1; length: 17
CDR3: CASSLQGGPQNIQYF; DNA: TGCGCCAGCAGCTTGCAGGGGGGCCCTCAAAACATTCAGTACTTC; D: NA; V: TRBV5-1; J: TRBJ2-4; length: 15
CDR3: CASSFNIMEGYSYEQYF; DNA: TGTGCCAGCAGTTTCAATATCATGGAGGGGTACTCCTACGAGCAGTACTTC; D: NA; V: TRBV28; J: TRBJ2-7; length: 17
CDR3: CSVQGAPNTEAFF; DNA: TGCAGCGTCCAGGGGGCGCCTAACACTGAAGCTTTCTTT; D: TRBD1; V: TRBV29-1; J: TRBJ1-1; length: 13
CDR3: CASRWGLAGVVDTQYF; DNA: TGTGCCAGCAGATGGGGACTAGCGGGAGTGGTGGATACGCAGTATTTT; D: TRBD2; V: TRBV27; J: TRBJ2-3; length: 16
CDR3: CASNRAGSSYEQYF; DNA: TGTGCCAGCAACCGAGCGGGAAGCTCCTACGAGCAGTACTTC; D: TRBD2; V: TRBV6-1; J: TRBJ2-7; length: 14
CDR3: CASSHGQGNQNTEAFF; DNA: TGCGCCAGCAGCCACGGACAGGGCAACCAGAACACTGAAGCTTTCTTT; D: TRBD1; V: TRBV5-1; J: TRBJ1-1; length: 16
CDR3: CASSSTGGETQYF; DNA: TGTGCCAGCAGCTCCACGGGGGGGGAGACCCAGTACTTC; D: TRBD2; V: TRBV11-3; J: TRBJ2-5; length: 13
CDR3: CASSLGQGGEQPQHF; DNA: TGTGCCAGCAGCTTAGGACAGGGAGGCGAGCAGCCCCAGCATTTT; D: TRBD1; V: TRBV7-9; J: TRBJ1-5; length: 15
CDR3: CASSLGTFRGRSSYNEQFF; DNA: TGTGCCAGCAGCTTAGGGACGTTCAGGGGAAGAAGCTCCTACAATGAGCAGTTCTTC; D: NA; V: TRBV7-9; J: TRBJ2-1; length: 19
CDR3: CAISEPGTSSYEQYF; DNA: TGTGCCATCAGCGAGCCCGGGACTAGCTCCTACGAGCAGTACTTC; D: TRBD2; V: TRBV10-3; J: TRBJ2-7; length: 15